This T cell receptor beta chain is from a study of control samples from healthy donors and cancer patients. CDR1 LNHDA and CDR2 SQIVND come from the germline V gene (reference sequence). The CDR3 is 15 residues long. The V end was cut by 7 bases, the J end by 3 bases, with 16 bases between. The repertoire was sequenced with immunoSEQ multiplex PCR; TCRdb's copy has only in-frame clones and lacks some. The sample consists of around 140,000 clones, around 92% of them appearing once. The chain combines TRBV19 with TRBJ2-1; tentative D call: TRBD1 (6 bases). The sequence was obtained from a man aged 45-65 years with head and neck cancer. Source material: PBMCs. The CDR3 region has the DNA TGTGCCAGTAATCCTGGGACAACAATCTACAATGAGCAGTTCTTC. Translating it yields CASNPGTTIYNEQFF.